This T cell receptor (beta chain) derives from a study of metastatic and nonmetastatic thyroid tumors. The overall study: For malignant and benign thyroid patients, tumor or nodule tissue and blood were the sources whose repertoires were compared. Whole-study findings and limits: As reported, TCR beta diversity in blood and tumor was significantly higher in malignant thyroid tumors than in benign nodules.

No patient received treatment before thyroid surgery. Of note for this clone: Antigen: not known.

The CDR3 is 16 amino acids. V dropped 5 bases and J dropped 0 bases, with 14 bases sitting between them. Per germline, CDR1 SNHLY and CDR2 FYNNEI. Original handling: Using the CDR3 differences seen across clinicopathological groups, the authors built a distant-metastasis classifier for papillary thyroid cancer, which was meant to discriminate distant-metastatic patients. TCRdb re-clonotyped the PCR reads via MiXCR. Here the V and J calls rest on TCRdb's processing, not on the authors' analysis. The top ten clones hold about 16% of a sample with around 25,000 clones, 20% to 30% of them seen once. This TCR was recovered from a male donor with papillary thyroid cancer or a benign thyroid nodule (not recorded which). Some clones in this sample may be carry-over from other donors' samples. This chain uses TRBV2 with TRBJ1-5; D is unclear. Material: blood. This chain's CDR3 is CASSRQATYSNQPQHF. CDR3 coding DNA: TGTGCCAGCAGTCGGCAGGCCACCTATAGCAATCAGCCCCAGCATTTT.